This T cell receptor (beta chain) was identified in a study of cytomegalovirus exposure and HLA in healthy donors. Overall study context: The 120 validation repertoires used the same platform as the roughly 700 first-cohort repertoires (as reported by a later analysis).

The donors were part of the roughly 120-subject validation cohort, which stood apart from the approximately 670-subject first cohort. The assay was immunoSEQ multiplex PCR, and TCRdb's table has in-frame clones only and misses some. This sample carries about 120,000 clones, 85% to 90% of them seen once, and the ten largest clones take around 1.2%. Study-wide findings and caveats: Rarity held for most TCR sequences, but there were some public TCRs that occurred in many donors. Fewer than 200 TCR beta chains were listed as cytomegalovirus-associated.

CDR1 and CDR2 from the germline V gene are MNHEY and SMNVEV (reference sequence). The CDR3 extends over 14 amino acids. Trimming took 5 bases from V and 10 from J, leaving 18 bases between them. The table lists this clone with a count of one. The antigen is not known. This sequence was found in a woman aged 18-30 years in good health and CMV-seronegative. Material for sequencing was PBMCs. J is TRBJ2-1 and V is TRBV27, with D perhaps matching TRBD2 (6 bases). The CDR3 bases are TGTGCCAGCAGTGCGTCGGGACTGCCGGCGGAGCAGTTCTTC. It specifies CASSASGLPAEQFF.